The 10 T cell receptor beta chains presented below share a single source sample, sequenced in a study of identifying expanded T cells in peripheral blood (dated by TCRdb to between 2017 and 2020). Library preparation used the immunoSEQ multiplex PCR assay. In its TCRdb copy, this immuneACCESS table keeps in-frame sequences only and misses some clones. Where compared with another copy, unresolved V genes explain less than half of these, and the others have no known cause. The sample contains under 110,000 clones, roughly nine tenths of them found a single time. The ten largest clonotypes hold about a sixth of the sample. Material for sequencing was blood. These receptors were taken from a person between 18 and 70 years old in good health.

This CDR3 reads CASSPRGLRQNYGYTF. The CDR3 bases are TGTGCCAGCTCACCACGCGGCTTGAGACAGAACTATGGCTACACCTTC. The chain couples TRBV18 to TRBJ1-2; D is possibly TRBD1 (5 bases). V gave up 1 base and J gave up 2 bases, with 14 bases separating them. This CDR3 has 16 residues. From germline, CDR1 is KGHSH and CDR2 LQKENI.

The V call is TRBV28, the J call TRBJ1-2, with a possible D match to TRBD1 (6 bases). The CDR3 totals 14 residues. Between the trimmed V and J ends, which lost 6 bases and 0 bases, there was a span of 11 bases. Per germline, CDR1 MDHEN and CDR2 SYDVKM. The CDR3 DNA reads as TGTGCCAGCAGGCCAGGACAGTCTAACTATGGCTACACCTTC. It yields the protein CASRPGQSNYGYTF.

The gene calls are TRBV6-1 and TRBJ2-1; 8 bases are a match to TRBD1. CDR1 is MNHNS and CDR2 is SASEGT in the germline V gene. CDR3 length equals 14 residues. Trimming removed 7 bases from V and 3 bases from J; junction bases left unmatched: 5. The CDR3 DNA reads TGTGCCAGCATCGCGGGACAGGACTACAATGAGCAGTTCTTC. As protein: CASIAGQDYNEQFF.

The chain combines TRBV7-6 with TRBJ1-1, with no clear D. The CDR3 has 15 residues. V dropped 1 base and J dropped 1 base, with 10 bases sitting between them. Looked up from germline, CDR1 is SGHVS and CDR2 is FNYEAQ. The CDR3 sequence: CASSLGQAQNTEAFF. In nucleotides, the CDR3 is TGTGCCAGCAGCTTAGGGCAGGCTCAGAACACTGAAGCTTTCTTT.

This chain links TRBV27 with TRBJ1-2; 10 bases line up with TRBD1. The trim removed 8 bases at V and 3 bases at J, leaving 3 bases unmatched. Germline V gene sequence: CDR1 MNHEY, CDR2 SMNVEV (reference sequence). The CDR3 contains 13 residues. CDR3 in DNA: TGTGCCAGCTACGGACAGGGGGACTATGGCTACACCTTC. Translated: CASYGQGDYGYTF.

The chain employs TRBV28 and TRBJ2-7, with D perhaps TRBD2 (5 bases). This CDR3 contains 15 residues. Trimming left V 2 bases short and J 6 bases short, with 17 bases between. From germline, CDR1 is MDHEN and CDR2 SYDVKM. CDR3 region: CASSLGREGGLEQYF. DNA for the CDR3: TGTGCCAGCAGTTTAGGACGTGAGGGCGGCCTCGAGCAGTACTTC.

This clone showed up just once. The chain uses TRBV5-6 and TRBJ2-7; possible D gene TRBD1, 5 bases. The CDR3 length is 12 residues. Germline V gives CDR1 SGHDT, CDR2 YYEEEE. V shed 4 bases and J shed 6 bases, with 11 bases lying between them. The CDR3 here is CASSGQRGEQYF. The CDR3 nucleotides read TGTGCCAGCAGCGGCCAAAGGGGCGAGCAGTACTTC. Together with reference TRBV5-6 and TRBJ2-7, the CDR3 gives the full variable domain: DAGVTQSPTHLIKTRGQQVTLRCSPKSGHDTVSWYQQALGQGPQFIFQYYEEEERQRGNFPDRFSGHQFPNYSSELNVNALLLGDSALYLCASSGQRGEQYFGPGTRLTVT.

The V call is TRBV4-3, the J call TRBJ1-1; weak D call: TRBD1 (5 bases). V gave up 0 bases and J gave up 5 bases, with 19 bases separating them. This CDR3 spans 17 amino acids. Per the germline V gene, CDR1 is LGHNA and CDR2 is YSLEER. The CDR3 DNA reads as TGCGCCAGCAGCCAAGATTGGAGCAGGGCGGGAGGGACTGAAGCTTTCTTT. It translates to CASSQDWSRAGGTEAFF.

This chain joins TRBV5-1 and TRBJ1-2; D gene unclear. V gave up 4 bases and J gave up 8 bases, with 18 bases separating them. The CDR3 is made up of 14 amino acids. Germline V CDR1 and CDR2: SGHRS, YFSETQ. In DNA, the CDR3 is TGCGCCAGCAGCCTCGGAGAGGGATCCGTGGGCTACACCTTC. Its translation: CASSLGEGSVGYTF.

V gene TRBV27 combines with J gene TRBJ1-1, with no clear D. CDR1 and CDR2 (germline): MNHEY, SMNVEV (reference sequence). This CDR3 spans 12 amino acids. V lost 3 bases and J lost 11, with 13 bases in between. CDR3 DNA: TGTGCCAGCAGTTTGGGTGGGAGGAGTGCTTTCTTT. Translating it yields CASSLGGRSAFF.